These 6 T cell receptor beta chains were sequenced from one sample in a study of control samples from healthy donors and cancer patients. Using immunoSEQ multiplex PCR, the repertoire was profiled, and TCRdb retains in-frame clones only, with some absent. The top ten hold about 15% of the sample, which has approximately 70,000 clones, approximately 80% seen once. Material for sequencing was blood. The receptors shown here come from a man aged 50-60 years in good health.

V gene TRBV7-2 combines with J gene TRBJ2-3, with D uncertain. V lost 0 bases and J lost 6, with 13 bases in between. Germline V gene sequence: CDR1 SGHTA, CDR2 FQGNSA. The CDR3 totals 15 residues. For the CDR3, the DNA is TGTGCCAGCAGCTTAGCCCTCCTGGGAAGGGATACGCAGTATTTT. This translates into CASSLALLGRDTQYF.

This chain joins TRBV2 and TRBJ1-5; no clear D gene. V was pared by 7 bases and J by 0 bases, with 16 bases between. CDR1 is SNHLY, CDR2 FYNNEI, per germline. The CDR3 extends over 16 amino acids. Written as DNA, the CDR3 is TGTGCCAGCACCCCAATGGCGGGGTATAGCAATCAGCCCCAGCATTTT. This codes for CASTPMAGYSNQPQHF.

The chain is built from TRBV5-1 and TRBJ2-1; 13 bases align to TRBD2. Per the germline V gene, CDR1 is SGHRS and CDR2 is YFSETQ. V shed 0 bases, J shed 7 bases, and the junction held 7 bases outside the gene matches. The CDR3 extends over 17 amino acids. The CDR3 nucleotides are TGCGCCAGCAGCTTGGACCTCTGGACTAGCGGGAGTAATGAGCAGTTCTTC. Its translation: CASSLDLWTSGSNEQFF. The whole variable domain, filled in from reference TRBV5-1 and TRBJ2-1, reads KAGVTQTPRYLIKTRGQQVTLSCSPISGHRSVSWYQQTPGQGLQFLFEYFSETQRNKGNFPGRFSGRQFSNSRSEMNVSTLELGDSALYLCASSLDLWTSGSNEQFFGPGTRLTVL.

The chain has TRBV7-2 and TRBJ1-5, with 9 bases identical to TRBD1. V was pared by 5 bases and J by 3 bases, with 5 bases of the junction left unmatched. The CDR3 is 15 residues long. CDR1 SGHTA and CDR2 FQGNSA come from the germline V gene. The CDR3 bases are TGTGCCAGCAGCACCGGGACAGGGTACAATCAGCCCCAGCATTTT. It encodes CASSTGTGYNQPQHF.

The chain employs TRBV2 and TRBJ2-4, with TRBD2 identical over 11 bases. Germline CDR1 and CDR2: SNHLY and FYNNEI. V dropped 6 bases and J dropped 3; count of bases not matched to a gene: 7. The CDR3 is 16 residues long. DNA of the CDR3: TGTGCCAGCAGGAAGACTAGCGGGAACCTCAAAAACATTCAGTACTTC. It is translated as CASRKTSGNLKNIQYF.

The rearrangement joins TRBV4-2 to TRBJ2-7, with 12 bases that match TRBD2. This CDR3 region has 15 residues. CDR1 is LGHNA and CDR2 is YNFKEQ in the germline V gene. V lost 1 base, J lost 4 bases, and 2 bases stayed unmatched. In nucleotides, the CDR3 is TGTGCCAGCAGCCAAGGGACTAGCGGGGATTACGAGCAGTACTTC. Translating it yields CASSQGTSGDYEQYF.